This T cell receptor beta chain was retrieved from a study of T cell changes during pregnancy in multiple sclerosis. The germline gives CDR1 SEHNR, CDR2 FQNEAQ (reference sequence). This CDR3 region has 14 residues. V was trimmed by 4 bases and J by 9 bases, leaving 16 bases between them. The table came from immunoSEQ multiplex PCR; TCRdb's copy has only in-frame clones and leaves some out. The sample holds 60,000 or so clones, about 90% seen once. Sequenced here: peripheral blood, sampled in the second trimester of pregnancy. The clonotype was recovered from a female donor in good health, enrolled as a control in a pregnancy study. The chain has TRBV7-9 and TRBJ2-1, with D possibly being TRBD1 (6 bases). The CDR3 spells CASSYGQYQGEQFF. The DNA of the CDR3 is TGTGCCAGCAGCTATGGACAGTACCAAGGTGAGCAGTTCTTC.